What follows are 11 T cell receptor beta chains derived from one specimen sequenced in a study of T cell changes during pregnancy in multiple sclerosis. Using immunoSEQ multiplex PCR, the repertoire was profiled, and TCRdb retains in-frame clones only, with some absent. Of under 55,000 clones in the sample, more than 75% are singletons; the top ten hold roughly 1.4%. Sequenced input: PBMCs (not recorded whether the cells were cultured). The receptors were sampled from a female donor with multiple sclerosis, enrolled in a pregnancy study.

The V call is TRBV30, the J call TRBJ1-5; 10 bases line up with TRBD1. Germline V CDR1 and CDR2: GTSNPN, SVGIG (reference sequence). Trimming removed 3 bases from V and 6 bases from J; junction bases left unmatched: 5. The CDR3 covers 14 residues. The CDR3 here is CAWSGTGDAQPQHF. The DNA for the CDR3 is TGTGCCTGGAGCGGGACAGGGGATGCTCAGCCCCAGCATTTT.

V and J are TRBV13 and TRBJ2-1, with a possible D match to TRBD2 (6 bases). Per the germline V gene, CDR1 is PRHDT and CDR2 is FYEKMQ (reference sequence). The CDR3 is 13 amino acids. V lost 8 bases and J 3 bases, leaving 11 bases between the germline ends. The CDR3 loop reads CASGGSLYNEQFF. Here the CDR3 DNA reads TGTGCCAGCGGGGGGAGTCTCTACAATGAGCAGTTCTTC.

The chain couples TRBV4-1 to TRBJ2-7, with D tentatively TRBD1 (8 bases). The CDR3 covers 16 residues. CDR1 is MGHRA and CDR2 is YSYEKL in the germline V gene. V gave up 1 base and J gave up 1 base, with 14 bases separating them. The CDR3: CASSQVQGGRSYEQYF. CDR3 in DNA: TGCGCCAGCAGCCAAGTACAGGGGGGGCGATCCTACGAGCAGTACTTC.

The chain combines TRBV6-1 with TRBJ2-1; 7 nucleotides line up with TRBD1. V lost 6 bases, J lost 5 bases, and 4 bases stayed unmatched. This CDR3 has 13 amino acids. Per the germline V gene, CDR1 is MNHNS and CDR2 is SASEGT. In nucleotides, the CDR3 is TGTGCCAGCAGCCGGGACAGTCACAATGAGCAGTTCTTC. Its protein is CASSRDSHNEQFF.

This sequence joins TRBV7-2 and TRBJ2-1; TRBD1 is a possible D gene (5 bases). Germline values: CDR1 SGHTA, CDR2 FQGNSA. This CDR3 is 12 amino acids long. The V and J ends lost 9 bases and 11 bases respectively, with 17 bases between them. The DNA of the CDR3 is TGTGCCAGTAGTTTGGACAACCACCAGCAGTTCTTC. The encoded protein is CASSLDNHQQFF.

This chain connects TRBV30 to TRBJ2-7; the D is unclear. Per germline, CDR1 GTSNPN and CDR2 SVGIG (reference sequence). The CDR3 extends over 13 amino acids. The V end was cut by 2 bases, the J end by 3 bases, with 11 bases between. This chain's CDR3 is CAWSLTRLYEQYF. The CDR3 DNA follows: TGTGCCTGGAGTCTCACCCGACTCTACGAGCAGTACTTC. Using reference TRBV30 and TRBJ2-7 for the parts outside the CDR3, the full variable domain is SQTIHQWPATLVQPVGSPLSLECTVEGTSNPNLYWYRQAAGRGLQLLFYSVGIGQISSEVPQNLSASRPQDRQFILSSKKLLLSDSGFYLCAWSLTRLYEQYFGPGTRLTVT.

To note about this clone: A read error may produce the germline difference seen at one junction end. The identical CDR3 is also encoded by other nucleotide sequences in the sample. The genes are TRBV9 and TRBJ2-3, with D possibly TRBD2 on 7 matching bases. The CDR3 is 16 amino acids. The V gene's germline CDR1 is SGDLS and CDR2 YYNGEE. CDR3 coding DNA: TGTGCCAGCAGCGTAGTAGAGGGGGGGAGACGAGATACACAGTATTTT. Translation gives CASSVVEGGRRDTQYF.

The DNA of the CDR3 is TGTGCCAGCTCACCTGAGGGATCACAATTCGGGACCCAGTACTTC. Amino acid sequence: CASSPEGSQFGTQYF. This chain links TRBV18 with TRBJ2-5; maybe TRBD2 (5 bases). Germline V gene data show CDR1 as KGHSH and CDR2 as LQKENI. This CDR3 has 15 amino acids. V was clipped by 3 bases and J by 7 bases, with 18 bases between them.

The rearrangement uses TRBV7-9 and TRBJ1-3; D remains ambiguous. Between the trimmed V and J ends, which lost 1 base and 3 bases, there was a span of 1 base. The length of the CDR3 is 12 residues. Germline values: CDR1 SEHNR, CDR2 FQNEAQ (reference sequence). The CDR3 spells CASSLDGNTIYF. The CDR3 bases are TGTGCCAGCAGCTTAGATGGAAACACCATATATTTT.

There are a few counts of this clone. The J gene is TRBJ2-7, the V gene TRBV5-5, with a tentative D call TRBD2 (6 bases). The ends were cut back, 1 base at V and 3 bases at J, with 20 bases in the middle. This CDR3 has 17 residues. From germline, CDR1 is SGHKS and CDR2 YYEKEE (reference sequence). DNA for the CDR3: TGTGCCAGCAGCTTGATATCAGGACGGTCGGACTACTACGAGCAGTACTTC. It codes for CASSLISGRSDYYEQYF.

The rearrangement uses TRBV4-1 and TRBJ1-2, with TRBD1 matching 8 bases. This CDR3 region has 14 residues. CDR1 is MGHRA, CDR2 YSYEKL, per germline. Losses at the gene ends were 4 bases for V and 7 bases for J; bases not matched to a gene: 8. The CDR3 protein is CASSLQDRGGGYTF. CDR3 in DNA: TGCGCCAGCAGCCTCCAAGACAGGGGCGGTGGCTACACCTTC.